This T cell receptor (beta chain) comes out of a study of CD8+CD57+ T cells in acquired aplastic anemia. The wider study: Mean yield of DNA from sorted CD4+ and CD8+ cells was around 3 ug. Healthy donors yielded roughly 9.8 million CD4+ cell reads on average.

Template material for TCR beta VDJ and CDR3 profiling consisted of genomic DNA. MiXCR, run by TCRdb on the reads, gives a single entry per CDR3 protein. The sample records roughly 160,000 distinct CDR3 sequences, 50% to 75% being singletons. Overall study findings and caveats: A significant difference in CD8+ Simpson's diversity between patients and controls was not found. Patients had about 31 CD8+ CDR3 sequences in common with controls (the shared set).

Note on this clonotype: The antigen is unknown.

This CDR3 has 18 residues. In germline, CDR1 is SGDLS, CDR2 YYNGEE. V lost 3 bases, J lost 4 bases, and 10 bases stayed unmatched. The source material was sorted CD4+, CD8+, or CD8+CD57+ T cells (not recorded which) from PBMCs. This clonotype originated in a human donor in good health. The chain joins TRBV9 to TRBJ2-2; 12 nucleotides match TRBD1. The CDR3 DNA follows: TGTGCCAGCAGCGCCGAGAAGGGACAGGGGGCGGGCACCGGGGAGCTGTTTTTT. Protein product: CASSAEKGQGAGTGELFF.